This TCR beta chain was captured by sequencing in a study of type 1 regulatory T cells. The overall study: An in vitro protocol generated T-allo10, a Tr1-enriched, alloantigen-specific CD4 T cell product. Study results and limitations: Type 1 regulatory T cells had a more restricted TCR repertoire than non-type 1 regulatory T cells.

Using its own MiXCR run on the reads, TCRdb lists one record per CDR3 protein. The table lists roughly 62,000 distinct CDR3 sequences, approximately 60% of them singletons. Comment on this clonotype: The antigen remains unidentified.

The sequencing input was cultured non-Tr1 T cells, either the whole culture or a sorted T cell fraction (not recorded which). This sequence was found in a human donor in good health.

CDR3 region: CASSIRASGQETQYF. The CDR3 coding sequence is TGTGCCAGTAGTATACGGGCTAGCGGGCAAGAGACCCAGTACTTC. The chain recombines TRBV19 with TRBJ2-5, with 8 bases lining up with TRBD2. This CDR3 spans 15 amino acids. The ends lost 2 bases at V and 2 bases at J; junction bases unmatched: 4. Germline V CDR1 and CDR2: LNHDA, SQIVND (reference sequence).